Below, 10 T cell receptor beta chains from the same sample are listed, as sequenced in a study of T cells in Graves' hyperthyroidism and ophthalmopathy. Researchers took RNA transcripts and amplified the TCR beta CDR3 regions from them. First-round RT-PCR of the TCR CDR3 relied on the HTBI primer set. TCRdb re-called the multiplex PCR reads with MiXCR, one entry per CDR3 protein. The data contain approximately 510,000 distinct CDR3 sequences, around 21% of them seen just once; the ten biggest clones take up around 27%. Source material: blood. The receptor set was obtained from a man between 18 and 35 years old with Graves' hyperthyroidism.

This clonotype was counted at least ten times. In DNA, the CDR3 is TGCGCCAGCAGCCCGGGAATGAGGACAGGAGAAGCTTTCTTT. Amino acid sequence: CASSPGMRTGEAFF. The chain has TRBV5-1 and TRBJ1-1; 7 bases match TRBD1. This CDR3 is built from 14 residues. The trim removed 4 bases at V and 8 bases at J, leaving 11 bases unmatched. Germline V CDR1 and CDR2: SGHRS, YFSETQ. Full variable domain (missing parts from reference TRBV5-1 and TRBJ1-1): KAGVTQTPRYLIKTRGQQVTLSCSPISGHRSVSWYQQTPGQGLQFLFEYFSETQRNKGNFPGRFSGRQFSNSRSEMNVSTLELGDSALYLCASSPGMRTGEAFFGQGTRLTVV.

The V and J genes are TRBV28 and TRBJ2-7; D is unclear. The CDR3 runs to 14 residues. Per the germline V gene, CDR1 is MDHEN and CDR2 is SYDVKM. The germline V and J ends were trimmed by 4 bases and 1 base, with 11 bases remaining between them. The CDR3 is CASSYLVNSYEQYF. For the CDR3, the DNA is TGTGCCAGCAGTTACCTGGTTAATTCCTACGAGCAGTACTTC.

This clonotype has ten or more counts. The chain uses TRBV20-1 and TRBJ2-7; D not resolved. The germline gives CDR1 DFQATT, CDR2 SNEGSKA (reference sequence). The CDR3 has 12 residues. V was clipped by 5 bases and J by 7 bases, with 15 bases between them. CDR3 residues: CSAAAGVQEQYF. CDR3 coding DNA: TGCAGTGCTGCCGCCGGTGTGCAAGAGCAGTACTTC.

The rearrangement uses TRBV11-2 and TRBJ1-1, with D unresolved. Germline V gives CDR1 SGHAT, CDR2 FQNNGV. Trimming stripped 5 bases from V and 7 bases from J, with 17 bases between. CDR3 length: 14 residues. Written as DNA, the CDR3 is TGTGCCAGCAGCAGCGTCCGGGCCCACGGTGAAGCTTTCTTT. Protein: CASSSVRAHGEAFF.

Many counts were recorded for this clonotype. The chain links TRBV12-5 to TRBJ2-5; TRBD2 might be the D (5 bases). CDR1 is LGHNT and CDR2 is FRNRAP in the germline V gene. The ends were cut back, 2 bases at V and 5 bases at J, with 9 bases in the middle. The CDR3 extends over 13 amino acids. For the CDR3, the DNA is TGTGCTAGTGGTTTGTCGGGCGGGGAGACCCAGTACTTC. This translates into CASGLSGGETQYF.

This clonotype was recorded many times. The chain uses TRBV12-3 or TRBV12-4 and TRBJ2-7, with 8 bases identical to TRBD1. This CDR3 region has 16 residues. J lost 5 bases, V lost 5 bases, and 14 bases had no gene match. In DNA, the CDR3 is TGTGCCAGCAGTCCGAGCAACCGGGACAGGTCCCACGAGCAGTACTTC. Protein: CASSPSNRDRSHEQYF.

The CDR3 here is CASSQDATTGNTIYF. In DNA form, the CDR3 reads TGCGCCAGCAGCCAAGATGCGACAACTGGAAACACCATATATTTT. The J gene is TRBJ1-3, the V gene TRBV4-1; D ambiguous. The germline V and J ends were trimmed by 0 bases and 2 bases, with 8 bases remaining between them. Per the germline V gene, CDR1 is MGHRA and CDR2 is YSYEKL. The CDR3 loop spans 15 amino acids.

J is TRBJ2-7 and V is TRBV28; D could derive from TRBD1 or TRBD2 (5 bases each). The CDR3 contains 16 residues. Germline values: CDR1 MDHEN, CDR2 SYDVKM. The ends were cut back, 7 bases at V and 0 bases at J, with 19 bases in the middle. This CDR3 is CASTTLRDHSSYEQYF. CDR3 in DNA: TGTGCCAGCACCACCCTCAGGGACCATAGCTCCTACGAGCAGTACTTC. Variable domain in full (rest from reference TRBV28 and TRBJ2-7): DVKVTQSSRYLVKRTGEKVFLECVQDMDHENMFWYRQDPGLGLRLIYFSYDVKMKEKGDIPEGYSVSREKKERFSLILESASTNQTSMYLCASTTLRDHSSYEQYFGPGTRLTVT.

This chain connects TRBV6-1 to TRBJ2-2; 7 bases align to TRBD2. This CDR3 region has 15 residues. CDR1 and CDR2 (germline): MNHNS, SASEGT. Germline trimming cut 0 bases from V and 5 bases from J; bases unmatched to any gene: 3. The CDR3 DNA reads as TGTGCCAGCAGTGAAGCCGGGCGGGGGACCGGGGAGCTGTTTTTT. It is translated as CASSEAGRGTGELFF.

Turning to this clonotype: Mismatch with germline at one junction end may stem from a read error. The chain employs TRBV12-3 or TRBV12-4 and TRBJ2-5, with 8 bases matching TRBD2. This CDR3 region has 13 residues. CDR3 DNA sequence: TGTGCCAGCGGTTTTGCGGGGGGAGAGACCCAGTACTTC. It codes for CASGFAGGETQYF.